These T cell receptor beta chains were read from a single sample in a study of blood T cell repertoires in COVID-19. The assay was immunoSEQ multiplex PCR, and TCRdb's table has in-frame clones only and misses some. The profile shows about 170,000 clones, about 83% of them singletons. The sequencing input was PBMCs or T cells enriched from blood (not recorded which). Source of these receptors: a woman in her 50s in a cohort exposed to, infected with or recovered from COVID-19 (not recorded which). Both conserved end residues are part of each CDR3. The D gene is left open where the match is weak. For some rows the clone size is stated as once, few or many, or as a class when expanded; others skip it.

V	size	J	D	DNA	CDR3
TRBV3-1/TRBV3-2	.	TRBJ1-6	TRBD1	TGTGCCAGCAGCCAACGATCCGGACAGGGGAGTTCACCCCTCCACTTT	CASSQRSGQGSSPLHF
TRBV7-9	.	TRBJ2-1	.	TGTGCCAGCAGCCGCGGGACAGACAATGAGCAGTTCTTC	CASSRGTDNEQFF
TRBV19	.	TRBJ2-3	TRBD1	TGTGCCAGTAGGCCCCGCCGCACAGGGGAAACTAGCACAGATACGCAGTATTTT	CASRPRRTGETSTDTQYF
TRBV11-2	.	TRBJ2-7	.	TGTGCCAGCAGCCCTCTGACAGGACCCCTTGCCGAGCAGTACTTC	CASSPLTGPLAEQYF
TRBV28	.	TRBJ2-1	TRBD2	TGTGCCAGCAGTTTCACTAGCGCATGGTACAATGAGCAGTTCTTC	CASSFTSAWYNEQFF
TRBV9	.	TRBJ1-3	TRBD1	TGTGCCAGCAGCGAACTCGACAGGGCTTCTGGAAACACCATATATTTT	CASSELDRASGNTIYF
TRBV27	.	TRBJ1-4	TRBD1	TGTGCCAGCAGTTCCCGACAGGGGGTGTTTGGTGAAAAACTGTTTTTT	CASSSRQGVFGEKLFF
TRBV3-1/TRBV3-2	.	TRBJ2-7	.	TGTGCCAGCAGCCAAGGTCCCGCCCCTGGGGGCCACGAGCAGTACTTC	CASSQGPAPGGHEQYF
TRBV19	few	TRBJ2-7	TRBD1	TGTGCCAGTAGCCTCCGGGACAGGGGGCTTGACGAGCAGTACTTC	CASSLRDRGLDEQYF
TRBV11-2	once	TRBJ2-7	.	TGTGCCAGCAGCCTGACAGGTCTCTCCACGCGCCACGAGCAGTACTTC	CASSLTGLSTRHEQYF
TRBV5-1	.	TRBJ2-5	.	TGCGCCAGCAGCGCGGGACAGATTCAGACCCAGTACTTC	CASSAGQIQTQYF
TRBV19	.	TRBJ2-7	.	TGTGCCAGTAGTATTTACGCGGGAACCCCTAGTGAGCAGTACTTC	CASSIYAGTPSEQYF
TRBV19	.	TRBJ2-7	.	TGTGCCAGTAGTATAGCCGGGGGATCGTCCTACGAGCAGTACTTC	CASSIAGGSSYEQYF
TRBV19	.	TRBJ2-3	.	TGTGCCAGTAAACGGGTACTGAGCACAGATACGCAGTATTTT	CASKRVLSTDTQYF
TRBV19	.	TRBJ1-5	.	TGTGCCAGTAGTATAGATATGGGTTTCAGGCAGCCCCAGCATTTT	CASSIDMGFRQPQHF